The TCR beta chain described here comes from a study of blood T cell repertoires in COVID-19. Produced via immunoSEQ multiplex PCR; TCRdb's table is partial and in-frame only. In the table there are about 26,000 clones, around 86% of which are singletons. V was shortened by 3 bases and J by 7 bases, with 9 bases between the two germline ends. The CDR3 is made up of 12 amino acids. The chain is built from TRBV12-3 or TRBV12-4 and TRBJ1-2; no definite D call. The specimen was peripheral blood. The receptor was derived from a human donor in a cohort sampled during active COVID-19. The donor label of this sample is uncertain. The CDR3, as DNA: TGTGCCAGCAGTTTCCCAGGTACTGGCTACACCTTC. Translating it yields CASSFPGTGYTF.